This T cell receptor (beta chain) appears in the sequencing data of a study of blood T cell repertoires in COVID-19. Clones were read by immunoSEQ multiplex PCR, and TCRdb kept only the in-frame ones, dropping some. In the table there are some 50,000 clones, less than 95% of which are singletons. The germline V and J ends were trimmed by 7 bases and 9 bases, with 12 bases remaining between them. Germline V lookup: CDR1 LNHDA, CDR2 SQIVND (reference sequence). The CDR3 extends over 11 amino acids. This receptor was obtained from a middle-aged man with acute or convalescent COVID-19. Sequenced material: peripheral blood. The chain carries TRBV19 and TRBJ1-1, with D possibly being TRBD1 (5 bases). Here the CDR3 reads CASTQTEQAFF. The CDR3, as DNA: TGTGCCAGTACCCAGACAGAACAAGCTTTCTTT.